The next 9 T cell receptor beta chains were all read from a single sample in a study of T cell repertoires in cytomegalovirus infection. MiXCR, run by TCRdb on the reads, gives a single entry per CDR3 protein. The sample shows about 260,000 distinct CDR3 sequences, approximately 9.1% of them seen only once. Sequenced material: PBMCs. The receptor source for this set is a human donor in good health (CMV status not recorded). Some clones in this sample may be carry-over from other donors' samples.

In its sample, this clonotype was seen a few times. This sequence joins TRBV6-2 or TRBV6-3 and TRBJ2-1, with 12 bases that match TRBD2. CDR1 MNHEY and CDR2 SVGEGT come from the germline V gene. After removal of 7 bases from V and 10 bases from J, the junction contained 11 bases not matched to a gene. This CDR3 is 15 amino acids long. The CDR3 sequence: CASKNQPLAGGEQFF. CDR3 nucleotide sequence: TGTGCCAGCAAGAATCAACCACTAGCGGGGGGAGAGCAGTTCTTC.

V and J are TRBV7-2 and TRBJ1-4; a weak D match, TRBD1 (5 bases). CDR3 length equals 16 residues. Between the trimmed V and J ends, which lost 6 bases and 0 bases, there was a span of 14 bases. Germline V gene data show CDR1 as SGHTA and CDR2 as FQGNSA. The CDR3 DNA reads as TGTGCCAGCAGTACTAGGGCGGGGGCAACTAATGAAAAACTGTTTTTT. As protein: CASSTRAGATNEKLFF.

This clonotype was detected many times. This chain links TRBV7-3 with TRBJ2-7; 9 nucleotides line up with TRBD1. The V gene's germline CDR1 is SGHTA and CDR2 FQGTGA. The V and J ends lost 0 bases and 6 bases, in that order; junction bases with no gene match: 12. The CDR3 runs 17 residues. The CDR3 sequence is CASSLTPGTGLGGEQYF. The CDR3 nucleotides are TGTGCCAGCAGCTTAACCCCCGGGACAGGGTTAGGTGGCGAGCAGTACTTC.

This clonotype was observed at least ten times. This chain links TRBV7-2 with TRBJ1-1; a possible D gene is TRBD1 (6 bases). CDR1 and CDR2 (germline): SGHTA, FQGNSA. The CDR3 runs to 15 residues. V was shortened by 4 bases and J by 10 bases, with 22 bases between the two germline ends. This CDR3 reads CASSSKPFTGKGAFF. The CDR3 region has the DNA TGTGCCAGCAGCTCGAAACCCTTTACAGGGAAGGGAGCTTTCTTT.

Ten or more counts support this clonotype. This chain connects TRBV7-2 to TRBJ2-7; 7 bases match TRBD2. Germline values: CDR1 SGHTA, CDR2 FQGNSA. Unmatched junction bases numbered 2, after V lost 0 bases and J lost 0 bases. The CDR3 loop spans 15 amino acids. The DNA for the CDR3 is TGTGCCAGCAGCTTAGCGGGGGGGTTCTCCTACGAGCAGTACTTC. This translates into CASSLAGGFSYEQYF.

A few counts support this clonotype. This rearrangement joins TRBV5-1 to TRBJ2-1; 10 bases line up with TRBD2. The ends lost 0 bases at V and 7 bases at J; junction bases unmatched: 7. CDR1 is SGHRS and CDR2 is YFSETQ in the germline V gene. This CDR3 has 16 residues. The CDR3, as DNA: TGCGCCAGCAGCTTGGCCGGGACTAGCGTTTATAATGAGCAGTTCTTC. Its translation is CASSLAGTSVYNEQFF. Using reference TRBV5-1 and TRBJ2-1 for the parts outside the CDR3, the full variable domain is KAGVTQTPRYLIKTRGQQVTLSCSPISGHRSVSWYQQTPGQGLQFLFEYFSETQRNKGNFPGRFSGRQFSNSRSEMNVSTLELGDSALYLCASSLAGTSVYNEQFFGPGTRLTVL.

This clonotype appeared many times. The chain employs TRBV28 and TRBJ2-7, with no clear D. The CDR3 runs 13 residues. The V and J ends lost 8 bases and 2 bases respectively, with 13 bases between them. Germline V gene sequence: CDR1 MDHEN, CDR2 SYDVKM. In DNA form, the CDR3 reads TGTGCCAGCGCCTACGGCGGCACCTACGAGCAGTACTTC. Protein product: CASAYGGTYEQYF.

This clonotype was seen repeatedly, ten times or more. This chain joins TRBV7-3 and TRBJ2-3, with 11 bases matching TRBD2. The CDR3 has 16 amino acids. Per germline, CDR1 SGHTA and CDR2 FQGTGA. J gave up 2 bases and V 5 bases, and 6 bases lay outside the gene matches. CDR3 nucleotides: TGTGCCAGCAGCCGGGCTAGCGGGGGGACCACAGATACGCAGTATTTT. This codes for CASSRASGGTTDTQYF.

V is TRBV28 and J is TRBJ2-1; a possible D gene is TRBD1 (6 bases). This CDR3 is built from 14 residues. V shed 2 bases and J shed 7 bases, with 12 bases lying between them. Germline V lookup: CDR1 MDHEN, CDR2 SYDVKM. The CDR3 spells CASSLPGTRNEQFF. The CDR3 nucleotides read TGTGCCAGCAGTTTACCCGGGACAAGGAATGAGCAGTTCTTC.